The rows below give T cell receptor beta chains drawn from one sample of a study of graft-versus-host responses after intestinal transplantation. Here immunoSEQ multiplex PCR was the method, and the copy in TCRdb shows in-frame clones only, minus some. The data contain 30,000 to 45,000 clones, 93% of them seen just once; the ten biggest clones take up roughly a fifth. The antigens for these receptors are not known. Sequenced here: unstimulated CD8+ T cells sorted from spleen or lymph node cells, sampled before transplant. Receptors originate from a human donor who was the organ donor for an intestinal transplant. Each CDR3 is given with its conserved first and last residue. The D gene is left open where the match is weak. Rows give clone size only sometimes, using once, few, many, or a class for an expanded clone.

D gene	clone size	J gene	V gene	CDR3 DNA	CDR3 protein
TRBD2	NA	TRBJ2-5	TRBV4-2	TGTGCCAGCAGCCAATTCGGACTAGCGGTACAAGAGACCCAGTACTTC	CASSQFGLAVQETQYF
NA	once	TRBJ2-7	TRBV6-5	TGTGCCAGCAGTTATTCAGGGGCCTACGAGCAGTACTTC	CASSYSGAYEQYF
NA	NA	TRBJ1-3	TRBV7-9	TGTGCCAGCAGCTCCCCGGGACGGGGAAACACCATATATTTT	CASSSPGRGNTIYF
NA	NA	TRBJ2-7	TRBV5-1	TGCGCCAGCAGCTTGGATAGGGAGTTGGAGGAGCAGTACTTC	CASSLDRELEEQYF
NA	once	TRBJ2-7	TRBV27	TGTGCCAGCAGTTTCACCCTCGGACATTCTTCCTACGAGCAGTACTTC	CASSFTLGHSSYEQYF
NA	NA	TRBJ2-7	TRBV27	TGTGCCAGCAGTTTAGGAGGGAGCTCCTACGAGCAGTACTTC	CASSLGGSSYEQYF
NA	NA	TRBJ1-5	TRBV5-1	TGCGCCAGCAGCAGTGAATCACGTCAGGGCAATCAGCCCCAGCATTTT	CASSSESRQGNQPQHF
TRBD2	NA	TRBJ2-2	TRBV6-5	TGTGCCAGCAGTTACGCGGGGGCCGGGGAGCTGTTTTTT	CASSYAGAGELFF
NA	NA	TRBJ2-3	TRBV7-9	TGTGCCAGCAGCTTCGGTACAGGCACAGATACGCAGTATTTT	CASSFGTGTDTQYF
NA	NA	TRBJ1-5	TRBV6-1	TGTGCCAGCAGTGAATCCGACAGAGCACTAAATCAGCCCCAGCATTTT	CASSESDRALNQPQHF
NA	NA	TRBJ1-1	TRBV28	TGTGCCAGCAGTTTGGGGGCCAACACTGAAGCTTTCTTT	CASSLGANTEAFF
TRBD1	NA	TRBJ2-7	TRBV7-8	TGTGCCAGCAGCCCTCCTTACAGGGGTTCCATGGGAGAGCAGTACTTC	CASSPPYRGSMGEQYF
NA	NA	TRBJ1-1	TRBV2	TGTGCCAGCAGTGAAGGGGGTACCACTGAAGCTTTCTTT	CASSEGGTTEAFF
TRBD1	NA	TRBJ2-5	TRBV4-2	TGTGCCAGCAGCCAAGAGCGTATTTCGGACAGGGGTATTAGAGGCCAAGAGACCCAGTACTTC	CASSQERISDRGIRGQETQYF
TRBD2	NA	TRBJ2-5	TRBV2	TGTGCCAGCAGAGGGACGGGAGGGCCGGTGGAGACCCAGTACTTC	CASRGTGGPVETQYF
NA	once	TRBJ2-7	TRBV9	TGTGCCAGCAGCGTAAGTCCGGGGGGCCCCCCCGACCGGGCCTACGAGCAGTACTTC	CASSVSPGGPPDRAYEQYF
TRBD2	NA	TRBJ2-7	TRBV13	TGTGCCAGCAGCTTACTAGCGGGAGCCTACGAGCAGTACTTC	CASSLLAGAYEQYF
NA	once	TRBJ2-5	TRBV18	TGTGCCAGCTCAACCGACAAGGCACAAGAGACCCAGTACTTC	CASSTDKAQETQYF
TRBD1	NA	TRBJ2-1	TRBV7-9	TGTGCCAGCAGCTATACAGGGGCCAAACGGGATGAGCAGTTCTTC	CASSYTGAKRDEQFF
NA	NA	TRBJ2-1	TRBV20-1	TGCAGTGCTAGTGTCAATGAGCAGTTCTTC	CSASVNEQFF
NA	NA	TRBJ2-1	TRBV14	TGTGCCAGCAGCGAAGTAGGCCTACATGAGCAGTTCTTC	CASSEVGLHEQFF
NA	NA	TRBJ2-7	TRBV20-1	TGCAGTGTGACAGGAGGATACGAGCAGTACTTC	CSVTGGYEQYF
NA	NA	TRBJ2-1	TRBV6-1	TGTGCCAGCAGTGAAGAGGGGGGCAATGAGCAGTTCTTC	CASSEEGGNEQFF
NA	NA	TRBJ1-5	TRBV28	TGTGCCAGCAGCCCAAGGGGAAGCAATCAGCCCCAGCATTTT	CASSPRGSNQPQHF
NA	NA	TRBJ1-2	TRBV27	TGTGCCAGCAGCGTCGGGCTTAACTATGGCTACACCTTC	CASSVGLNYGYTF
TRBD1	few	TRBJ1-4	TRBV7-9	TGTGCCAGCAGCCCGGCAAGGGACAGGAGCAAGGAAAAACTGTTTTTT	CASSPARDRSKEKLFF
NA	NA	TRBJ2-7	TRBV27	TGTGCCAGCAGTCCCCCCACCCCCTACGAGCAGTACTTC	CASSPPTPYEQYF
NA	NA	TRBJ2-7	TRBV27	TGTGCCAGCAGCCCCGGAGGTTTCCTCGAGCAGTACTTC	CASSPGGFLEQYF
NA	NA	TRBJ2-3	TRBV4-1	TGCGCCAGCAGCCAAGTCAACACAGATACGCAGTATTTT	CASSQVNTDTQYF
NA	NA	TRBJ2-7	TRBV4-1	TGCGCCAGCAGCCAAGGGGAGCGGGTCTCCTACGAGCAGTACTTC	CASSQGERVSYEQYF
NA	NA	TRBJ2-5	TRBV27	TGTGCCAGCAGTTTAAAGGGGGACTTTTCTGAAGAGACCCAGTACTTC	CASSLKGDFSEETQYF
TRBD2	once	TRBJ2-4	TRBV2	TGTGCCAGCACGGGAGGGCCTGGCGACATTCAGTACTTC	CASTGGPGDIQYF
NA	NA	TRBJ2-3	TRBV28	TGTGCCAGCAACCAAATGGGGTTCAGGGATACGCAGTATTTT	CASNQMGFRDTQYF
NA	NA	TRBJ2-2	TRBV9	TGTGCCAGCAGCGTAGGAACCGGGGAGCTGTTTTTT	CASSVGTGELFF
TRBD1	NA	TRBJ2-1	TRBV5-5	TGTGCCAGCAGCCAGACAGGGACAGGGACAAATGAGCAGTTCTTC	CASSQTGTGTNEQFF
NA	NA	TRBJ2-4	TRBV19	TGTGGGGCCGGGTGGGGGGACTTGGTGTACTTC	CGAGWGDLVYF
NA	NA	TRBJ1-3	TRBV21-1	TGTGCCAGCAGCAATTCCTCCAGGAGGTCAGACACCATATATTTT	CASSNSSRRSDTIYF
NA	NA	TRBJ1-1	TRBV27	TGTGCCAGCAGTTTGCAACAGGGTGTAGCTTTCTTT	CASSLQQGVAFF
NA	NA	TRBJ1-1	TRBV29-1	TGCAGCGTTGAAGATCCCCCTGAAGCTTTCTTT	CSVEDPPEAFF
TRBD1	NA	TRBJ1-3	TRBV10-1	TGCGCCAGCAGACGACAGGGAAGCTCTGGAAACACCATATATTTT	CASRRQGSSGNTIYF
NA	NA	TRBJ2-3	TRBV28	TGTGCCAGCAGTCTGGACGAGAGGGCAGATACGCAGTATTTT	CASSLDERADTQYF
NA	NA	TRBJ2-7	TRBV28	TGTGCCAGCAGGTCGACTACATCCTACGAGCAGTACTTC	CASRSTTSYEQYF
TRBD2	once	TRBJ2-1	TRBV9	TGTGCCAGCAGCGTAGTTAGCGGGAGGGCCAATGAGCAGTTCTTC	CASSVVSGRANEQFF
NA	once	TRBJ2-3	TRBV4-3	TGCGCCAGCAGCCAAGGTGGCGCGGGCCGCACAGATACGCAGTATTTT	CASSQGGAGRTDTQYF
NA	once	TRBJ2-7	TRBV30	TGTGCCTGGAGGTTGGCGTACGAGCAGTACTTC	CAWRLAYEQYF
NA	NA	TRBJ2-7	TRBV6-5	TGTGCCAGCAGTTACGGGGCAGTTTCCCCCTACGAGCAGTACTTC	CASSYGAVSPYEQYF
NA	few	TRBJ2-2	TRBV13	TGTGCCAGCAGCTACAATGACTTAACCGGGGAGCTGTTTTTT	CASSYNDLTGELFF
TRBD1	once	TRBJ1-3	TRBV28	TGTGCCAGCACCTTCGGACAGGGAGTTCTTGCCTCTGGAAACACCATATATTTT	CASTFGQGVLASGNTIYF